This T cell receptor (beta chain) was obtained from a study of blood T cell repertoires in COVID-19. Overall study context: Acute and convalescent COVID-19 specimens originated in the United States, Italy and Spain.

Profiling relied on immunoSEQ multiplex PCR, and the TCRdb table lists in-frame clones only, not all of them. The table shows more than 200,000 clones, with approximately 80% occurring only once. In germline, CDR1 is MGHRA, CDR2 YSYEKL. The CDR3 runs to 15 residues. Trimming removed 1 base from V and 5 bases from J, with 14 bases in between. Everyone who took part was roughly 18 to 89 years old, and they came from roughly 25 US areas. Cohorts were determined from participant-reported clinical history. V is TRBV4-1 and J is TRBJ1-1; D perhaps matches TRBD1 (6 bases). Sequenced material: PBMCs or T cells enriched from blood (not recorded which). The sequence derives from a man aged 25-40 years with acute COVID-19. CDR3 DNA: TGCGCCAGCAGCCAAGCGCCTGGGGGCAAGACTGAAGCTTTCTTT. Translated: CASSQAPGGKTEAFF.